The 2 T cell receptor beta chains presented below share a single source sample, sequenced in a study of post-analysis software for immune sequencing data. Researchers reported that TCR beta cDNA libraries carried unique molecular identifiers. TCRdb itself ran the PCR reads through MiXCR, one entry per CDR3 protein. The repertoire holds roughly 580,000 distinct CDR3 sequences, about 40% seen once, with over 1.5% in the top ten. Study results and caveats: Comparison of patients with controls showed a handful of TRBV segments more frequent in patients, TRBV5-6, TRBV5-1 and TRBV20-1 among them.

Their antigens are not known. Input material: blood. The origin of the receptors is a girl under 18 with multiple sclerosis.

A few counts support this clonotype. The CDR3 sequence: CASSPGSATNEKLFF. As DNA, the CDR3 is TGTGCCAGCAGCCCGGGTTCGGCAACTAATGAAAAACTGTTTTTT. This chain uses TRBV7-2 with TRBJ1-4; D is uncertain. The germline V and J ends were trimmed by 5 bases and 0 bases, with 10 bases remaining between them. This CDR3 spans 15 amino acids. The germline CDR1 and CDR2 sequences are SGHTA and FQGNSA.

There are a few counts of this clonotype. The genes are TRBV10-2 and TRBJ2-6, with TRBD1 identical over 7 bases. The germline V gene has CDR1 WSHSY and CDR2 SAAADI. This CDR3 has 15 amino acids. The J segment lost 1 base and the V segment lost 5 bases, leaving 2 bases of the junction unmatched. As DNA, the CDR3 is TGCGCCAGCAGTCCACAGGGGTCTGGGGCCAACGTCCTGACTTTC. Its translation is CASSPQGSGANVLTF.